This T cell receptor (beta chain) derives from a study of blood T cell repertoires in COVID-19. Whole-study context: Acute and convalescent COVID-19 specimens originated in the United States, Italy and Spain. PBMCs, B-cell-depleted T cells, or T cells were the source of the cDNA or gDNA that made up the material.

The CDR3 has 15 amino acids. J lost 4 bases, V lost 6 bases, and 6 bases had no gene match. The germline gives CDR1 SNHLY, CDR2 FYNNEI. In the study's own analysis: Reference gene primer amplification gave nucleated cell count estimates. Clones were sequenced by immunoSEQ multiplex PCR, and TCRdb holds only the in-frame ones, with some missing. V, J and clone size derive from that table, while D and trimming were established from the DNA sequence. The data show about 220,000 clones, more than 70% seen once. This clone was recorded a few times. The chain combines TRBV2 with TRBJ2-1; 10 nucleotides align to TRBD2. This clonotype was sampled from a human donor in a cohort sampled during active COVID-19. The sequencing input was peripheral blood. CDR3 coding DNA: TGTGCCAGCAGAGGACTAGCGGAAGGGTACAATGAGCAGTTCTTC. Protein sequence: CASRGLAEGYNEQFF.